This TCR beta chain comes out of a study of cytomegalovirus exposure and HLA in healthy donors. For the study at large: Early release data held tens of millions of unique TCRs from HLA-typed donors. Study results and limitations: Investigators reported under 200 TCR beta chains as tied to cytomegalovirus.

Nominally healthy donors were sampled, though unrecorded immune exposures were likely. PCR used 60 Vbeta primers and 13 Jbeta primers. TCRdb keeps only in-frame clones here, not all; method: immunoSEQ multiplex PCR. The table has around 200,000 clones, around 89% seen once; the top ten hold 1%. In regard to this clone: Antigen: not known.

Germline loops: CDR1 WNHNN, CDR2 SYGVQD (reference sequence). V shed 8 bases and J 5 bases; nucleotides not matched to a gene: 12. The CDR3 sequence is 16 residues long. This clonotype originated in a woman aged 18-29 years in good health and CMV-seronegative. This chain links TRBV10-1 with TRBJ2-2, with 9 bases identical to TRBD2. Specimen: PBMCs. The CDR3 sequence is CASRRIAGVTTGELFF. In nucleotides, the CDR3 is TGCGCCAGCCGCCGAATAGCGGGAGTAACGACCGGGGAGCTGTTTTTT.